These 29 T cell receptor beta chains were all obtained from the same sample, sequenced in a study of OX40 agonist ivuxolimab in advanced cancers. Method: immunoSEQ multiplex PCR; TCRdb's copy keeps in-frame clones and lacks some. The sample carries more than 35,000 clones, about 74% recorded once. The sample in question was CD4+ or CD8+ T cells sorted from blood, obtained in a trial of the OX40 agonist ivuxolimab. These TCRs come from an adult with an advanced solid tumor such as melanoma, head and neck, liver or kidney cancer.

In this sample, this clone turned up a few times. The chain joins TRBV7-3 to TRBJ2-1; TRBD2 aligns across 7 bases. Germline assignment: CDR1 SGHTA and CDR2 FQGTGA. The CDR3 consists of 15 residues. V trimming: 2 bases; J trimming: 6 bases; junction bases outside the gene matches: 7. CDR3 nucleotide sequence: TGTGCCAGCAGCTTAGGTCTAGCGGAAATCAATGAGCAGTTCTTC. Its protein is CASSLGLAEINEQFF.

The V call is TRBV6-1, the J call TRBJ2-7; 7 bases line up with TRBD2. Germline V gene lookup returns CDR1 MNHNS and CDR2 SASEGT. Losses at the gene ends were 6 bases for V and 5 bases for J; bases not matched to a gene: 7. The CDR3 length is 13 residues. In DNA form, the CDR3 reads TGTGCCAGCAGGGCGGGGAGCGGGAACGAGCAGTACTTC. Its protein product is CASRAGSGNEQYF.

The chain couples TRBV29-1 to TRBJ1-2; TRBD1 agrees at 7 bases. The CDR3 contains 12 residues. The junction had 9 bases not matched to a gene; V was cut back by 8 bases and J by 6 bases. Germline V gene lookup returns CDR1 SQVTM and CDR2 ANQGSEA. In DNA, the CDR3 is TGCAGCACCGGACAGGCGACCAATGGCTACACCTTC. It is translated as CSTGQATNGYTF.

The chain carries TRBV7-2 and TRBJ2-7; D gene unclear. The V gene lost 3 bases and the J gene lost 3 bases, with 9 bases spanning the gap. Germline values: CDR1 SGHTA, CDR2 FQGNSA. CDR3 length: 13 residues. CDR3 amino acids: CASSLDRNYEQYF. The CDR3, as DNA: TGTGCCAGCAGCTTGGATCGAAACTACGAGCAGTACTTC.

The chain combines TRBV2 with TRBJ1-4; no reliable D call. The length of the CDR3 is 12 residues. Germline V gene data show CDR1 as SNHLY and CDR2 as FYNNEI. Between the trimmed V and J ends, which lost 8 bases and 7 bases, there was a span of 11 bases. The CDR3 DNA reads TGTGCCAGCGGGCGGGAAGGTGAAAAACTGTTTTTT. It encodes CASGREGEKLFF. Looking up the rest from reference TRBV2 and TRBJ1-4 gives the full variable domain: EPEVTQTPSHQVTQMGQEVILRCVPISNHLYFYWYRQILGQKVEFLVSFYNNEISEKSEIFDDQFSVERPDGSNFTLKIRSTKLEDSAMYFCASGREGEKLFFGSGTQLSVL.

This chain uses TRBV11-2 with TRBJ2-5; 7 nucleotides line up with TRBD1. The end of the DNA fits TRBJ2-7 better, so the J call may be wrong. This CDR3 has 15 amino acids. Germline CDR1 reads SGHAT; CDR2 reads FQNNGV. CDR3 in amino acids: CASIIDAQGPYEQYF. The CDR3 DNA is TGTGCCAGCATCATTGATGCACAGGGGCCCTACGAGCAGTACTTC.

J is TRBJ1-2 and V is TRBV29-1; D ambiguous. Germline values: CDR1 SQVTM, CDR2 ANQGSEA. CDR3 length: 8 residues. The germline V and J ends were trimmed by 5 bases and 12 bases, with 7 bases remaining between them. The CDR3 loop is CSVPTNTF. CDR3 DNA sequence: TGCAGCGTTCCCACAAACACCTTC.

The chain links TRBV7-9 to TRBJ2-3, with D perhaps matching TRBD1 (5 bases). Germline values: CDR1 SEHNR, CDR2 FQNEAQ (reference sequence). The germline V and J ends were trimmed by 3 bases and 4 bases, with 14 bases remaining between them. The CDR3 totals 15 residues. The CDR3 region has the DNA TGTGCCAGCAGCTTTTGGGTGGGGCAGGCAGATACGCAGTATTTT. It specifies CASSFWVGQADTQYF. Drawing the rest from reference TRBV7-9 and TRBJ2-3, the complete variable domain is DTGVSQNPRHKITKRGQNVTFRCDPISEHNRLYWYRQTLGQGPEFLTYFQNEAQLEKSRLLSDRFSAERPKGSFSTLEIQRTEQGDSAMYLCASSFWVGQADTQYFGPGTRLTVL.

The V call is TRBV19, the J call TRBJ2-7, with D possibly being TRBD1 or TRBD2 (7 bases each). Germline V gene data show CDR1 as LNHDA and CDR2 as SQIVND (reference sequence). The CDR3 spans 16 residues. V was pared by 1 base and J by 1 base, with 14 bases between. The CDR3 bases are TGTGCCAGTAGTATAGGTTCAGGGGGGGGATCCTACGAGCAGTACTTC. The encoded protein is CASSIGSGGGSYEQYF.

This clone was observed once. This CDR3 is CASQASGPDTQYF. CDR3 coding DNA: TGTGCCAGCCAGGCGTCCGGGCCAGATACGCAGTATTTT. The chain carries TRBV27 and TRBJ2-3, with D hard to call. V lost 8 bases to trimming and J lost 4 bases, with 13 bases between them. The CDR3 consists of 13 residues. Germline loops: CDR1 MNHEY, CDR2 SMNVEV (reference sequence).

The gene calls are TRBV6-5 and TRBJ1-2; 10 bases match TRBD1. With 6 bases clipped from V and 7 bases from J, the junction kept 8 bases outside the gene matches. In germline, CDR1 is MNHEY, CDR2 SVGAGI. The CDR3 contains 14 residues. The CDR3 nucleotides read TGTGCCAGCAGGTCGGGACAGGGGAGCTTTGGCTACACCTTC. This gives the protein CASRSGQGSFGYTF.

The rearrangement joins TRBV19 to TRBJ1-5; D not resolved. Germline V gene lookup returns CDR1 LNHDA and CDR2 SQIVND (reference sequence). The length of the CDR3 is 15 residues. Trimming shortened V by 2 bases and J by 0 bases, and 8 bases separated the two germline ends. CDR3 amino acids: CASSISPYSNQPQHF. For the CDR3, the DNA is TGTGCCAGTAGTATATCTCCCTATAGCAATCAGCCCCAGCATTTT.

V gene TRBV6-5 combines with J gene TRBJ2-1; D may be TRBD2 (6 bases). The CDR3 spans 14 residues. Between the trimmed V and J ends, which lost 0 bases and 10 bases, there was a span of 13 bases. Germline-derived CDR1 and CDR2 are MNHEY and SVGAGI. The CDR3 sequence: CASSYSGGLDEQFF. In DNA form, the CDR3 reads TGTGCCAGCAGTTACTCGGGAGGCCTTGACGAGCAGTTCTTC.

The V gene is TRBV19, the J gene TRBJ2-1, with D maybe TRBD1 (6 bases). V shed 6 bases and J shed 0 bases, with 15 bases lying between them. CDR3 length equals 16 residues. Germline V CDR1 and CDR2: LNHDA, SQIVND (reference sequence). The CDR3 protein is CASSPRTGSSYNEQFF. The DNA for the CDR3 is TGTGCCAGTAGCCCTCGTACAGGGAGCTCCTACAATGAGCAGTTCTTC. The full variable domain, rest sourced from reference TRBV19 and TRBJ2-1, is DGGITQSPKYLFRKEGQNVTLSCEQNLNHDAMYWYRQDPGQGLRLIYYSQIVNDFQKGDIAEGYSVSREKKESFPLTVTSAQKNPTAFYLCASSPRTGSSYNEQFFGPGTRLTVL.

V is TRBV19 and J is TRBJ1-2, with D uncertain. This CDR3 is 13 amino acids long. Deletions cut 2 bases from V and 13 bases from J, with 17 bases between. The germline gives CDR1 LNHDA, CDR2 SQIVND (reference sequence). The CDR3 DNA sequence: TGTGCCAGTAGTATAAGTACTGACCGTGGATCCACCTTC. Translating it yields CASSISTDRGSTF.

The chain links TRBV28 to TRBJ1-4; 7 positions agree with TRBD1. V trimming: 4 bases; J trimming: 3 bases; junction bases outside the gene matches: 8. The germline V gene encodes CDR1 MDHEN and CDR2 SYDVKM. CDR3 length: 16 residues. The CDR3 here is CASSSPYRGANEKLFF. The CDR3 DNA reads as TGTGCCAGCAGTTCGCCTTACAGGGGAGCTAATGAAAAACTGTTTTTT.

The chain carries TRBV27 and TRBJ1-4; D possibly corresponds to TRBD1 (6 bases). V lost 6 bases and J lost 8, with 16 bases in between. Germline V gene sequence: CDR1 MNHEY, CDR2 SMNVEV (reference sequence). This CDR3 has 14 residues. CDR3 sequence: CASRPGGGREKLFF. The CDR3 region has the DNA TGTGCCAGCAGGCCCGGAGGGGGGAGGGAAAAACTGTTTTTT.

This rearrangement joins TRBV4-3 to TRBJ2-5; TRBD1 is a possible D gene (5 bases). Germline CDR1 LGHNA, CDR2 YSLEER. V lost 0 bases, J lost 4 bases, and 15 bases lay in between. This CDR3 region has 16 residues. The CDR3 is CASSQEYAQGGETQYF. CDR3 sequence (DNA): TGCGCCAGCAGCCAAGAGTACGCCCAGGGTGGAGAGACCCAGTACTTC.

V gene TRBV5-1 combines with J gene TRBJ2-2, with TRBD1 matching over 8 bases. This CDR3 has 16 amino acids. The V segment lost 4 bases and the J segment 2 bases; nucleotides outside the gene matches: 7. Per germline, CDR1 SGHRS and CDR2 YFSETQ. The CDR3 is CASSPLAGGNTGELFF. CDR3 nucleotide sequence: TGCGCCAGCAGCCCACTCGCAGGGGGCAACACCGGGGAGCTGTTTTTT.

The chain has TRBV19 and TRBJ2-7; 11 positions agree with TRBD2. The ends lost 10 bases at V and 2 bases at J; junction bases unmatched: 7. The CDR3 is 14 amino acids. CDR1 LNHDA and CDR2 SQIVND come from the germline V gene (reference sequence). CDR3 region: CATARTSGPYEQYF. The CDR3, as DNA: TGTGCCACCGCCCGGACTAGCGGGCCCTACGAGCAGTACTTC.

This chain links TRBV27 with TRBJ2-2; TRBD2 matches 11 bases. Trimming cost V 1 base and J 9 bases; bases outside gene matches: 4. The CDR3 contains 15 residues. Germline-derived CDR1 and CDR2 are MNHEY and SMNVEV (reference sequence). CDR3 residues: CASSLLTSGNRELFF. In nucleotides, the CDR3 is TGTGCCAGCAGTTTATTGACTAGCGGGAACCGGGAGCTGTTTTTT.

CDR3: CASSLTSGKVYEQYF. The CDR3 DNA reads as TGTGCCAGCTCGCTGACTAGCGGGAAGGTGTACGAGCAGTACTTC. The chain recombines TRBV18 with TRBJ2-7, with 11 bases aligning to TRBD2. The CDR3 has 15 residues. The germline CDR1 and CDR2 sequences are KGHSH and LQKENI. V dropped 6 bases and J dropped 4; count of bases not matched to a gene: 8.

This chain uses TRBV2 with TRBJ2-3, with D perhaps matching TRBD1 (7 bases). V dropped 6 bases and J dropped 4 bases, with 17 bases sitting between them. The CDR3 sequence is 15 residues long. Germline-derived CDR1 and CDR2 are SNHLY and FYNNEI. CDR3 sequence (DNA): TGTGCCAGCAGGGCTTGGAGGGGGCCAGCAGATACGCAGTATTTT. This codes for CASRAWRGPADTQYF.

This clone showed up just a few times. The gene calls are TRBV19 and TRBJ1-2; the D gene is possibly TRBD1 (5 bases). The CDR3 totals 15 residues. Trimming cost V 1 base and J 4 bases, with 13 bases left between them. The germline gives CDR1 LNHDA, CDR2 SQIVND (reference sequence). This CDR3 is CASSIGQQRVYGYTF. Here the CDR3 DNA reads TGTGCCAGTAGTATAGGACAGCAGAGGGTCTATGGCTACACCTTC.

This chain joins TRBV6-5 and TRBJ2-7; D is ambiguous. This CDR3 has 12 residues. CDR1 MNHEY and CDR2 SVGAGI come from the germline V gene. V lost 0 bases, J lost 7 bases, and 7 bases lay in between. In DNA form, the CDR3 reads TGTGCCAGCAGTTACTCTCAGAGGGAGCAGTACTTC. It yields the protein CASSYSQREQYF.

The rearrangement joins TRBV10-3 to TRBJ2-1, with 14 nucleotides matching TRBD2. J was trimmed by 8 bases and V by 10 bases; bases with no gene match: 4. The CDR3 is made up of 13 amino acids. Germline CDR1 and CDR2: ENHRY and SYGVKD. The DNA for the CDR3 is TGTGCCACGGGACTAGCGGGAGCCCATGAGCAGTTCTTC. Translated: CATGLAGAHEQFF.

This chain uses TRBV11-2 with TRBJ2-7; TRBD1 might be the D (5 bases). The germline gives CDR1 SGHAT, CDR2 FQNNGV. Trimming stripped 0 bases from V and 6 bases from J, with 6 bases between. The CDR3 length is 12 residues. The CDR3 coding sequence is TGTGCCAGCAGCTTAGACAGGGCCGAGCAGTACTTC. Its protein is CASSLDRAEQYF.

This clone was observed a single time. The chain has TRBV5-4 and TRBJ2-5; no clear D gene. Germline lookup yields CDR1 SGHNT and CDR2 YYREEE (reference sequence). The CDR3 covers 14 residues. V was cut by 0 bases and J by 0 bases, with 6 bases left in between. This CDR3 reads CASSLGQNQETQYF. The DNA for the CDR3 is TGTGCCAGCAGCTTGGGGCAGAACCAAGAGACCCAGTACTTC.

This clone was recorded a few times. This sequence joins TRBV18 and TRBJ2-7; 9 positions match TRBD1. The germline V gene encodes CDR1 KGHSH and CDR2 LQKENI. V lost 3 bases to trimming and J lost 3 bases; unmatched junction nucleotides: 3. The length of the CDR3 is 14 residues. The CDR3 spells CASSPRTGDYEQYF. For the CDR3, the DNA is TGTGCCAGCTCACCGAGGACAGGGGACTACGAGCAGTACTTC.